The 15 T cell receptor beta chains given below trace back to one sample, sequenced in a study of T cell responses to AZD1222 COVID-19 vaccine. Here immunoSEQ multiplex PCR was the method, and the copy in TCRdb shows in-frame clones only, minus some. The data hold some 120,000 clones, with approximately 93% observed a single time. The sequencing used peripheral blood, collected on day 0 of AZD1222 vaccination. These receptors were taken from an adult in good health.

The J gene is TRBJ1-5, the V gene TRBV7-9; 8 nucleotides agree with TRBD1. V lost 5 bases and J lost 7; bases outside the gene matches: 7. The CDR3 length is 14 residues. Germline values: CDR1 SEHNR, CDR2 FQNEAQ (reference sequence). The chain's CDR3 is CASSLGQGDQPQHF. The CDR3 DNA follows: TGTGCCAGCAGCCTTGGACAGGGCGACCAGCCCCAGCATTTT. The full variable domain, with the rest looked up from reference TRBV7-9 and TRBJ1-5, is DTGVSQNPRHKITKRGQNVTFRCDPISEHNRLYWYRQTLGQGPEFLTYFQNEAQLEKSRLLSDRFSAERPKGSFSTLEIQRTEQGDSAMYLCASSLGQGDQPQHFGDGTRLSIL.

The CDR3 DNA reads TGTGCCAGCTCACCAATTAGGGGCGCTCTCACTGAAGCTTTCTTT. Its protein product is CASSPIRGALTEAFF. This sequence joins TRBV18 and TRBJ1-1, with D possibly matching TRBD1 (5 bases). V shed 2 bases and J shed 4 bases, with 14 bases lying between them. Germline CDR1 is KGHSH and CDR2 is LQKENI. This CDR3 spans 15 amino acids.

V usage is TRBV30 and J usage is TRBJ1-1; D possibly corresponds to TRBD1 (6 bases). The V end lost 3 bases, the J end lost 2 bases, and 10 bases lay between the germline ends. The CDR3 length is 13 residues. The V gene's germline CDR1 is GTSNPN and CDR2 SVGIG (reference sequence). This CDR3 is CAWRWGLNTEAFF. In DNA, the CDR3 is TGTGCCTGGAGGTGGGGGCTTAACACTGAAGCTTTCTTT.

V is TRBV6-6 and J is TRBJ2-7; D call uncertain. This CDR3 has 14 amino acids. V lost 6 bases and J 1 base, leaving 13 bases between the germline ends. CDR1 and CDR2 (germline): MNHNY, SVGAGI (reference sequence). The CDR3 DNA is TGTGCCAGCAGCGTGGCAGGCCTTTCCTACGAGCAGTACTTC. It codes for CASSVAGLSYEQYF.

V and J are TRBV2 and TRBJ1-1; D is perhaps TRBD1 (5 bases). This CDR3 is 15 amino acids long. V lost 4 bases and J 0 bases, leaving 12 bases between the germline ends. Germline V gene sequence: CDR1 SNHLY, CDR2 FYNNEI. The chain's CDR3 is CASSVRGYMNTEAFF. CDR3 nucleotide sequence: TGTGCCAGCAGTGTCCGGGGGTACATGAACACTGAAGCTTTCTTT.

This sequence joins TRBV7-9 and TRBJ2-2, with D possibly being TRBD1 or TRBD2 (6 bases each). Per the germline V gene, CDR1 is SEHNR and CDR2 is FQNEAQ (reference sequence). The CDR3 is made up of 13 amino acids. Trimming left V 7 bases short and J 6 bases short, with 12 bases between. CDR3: CASNLGGAGELFF. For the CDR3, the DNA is TGTGCCAGCAACCTCGGGGGCGCCGGGGAGCTGTTTTTT.

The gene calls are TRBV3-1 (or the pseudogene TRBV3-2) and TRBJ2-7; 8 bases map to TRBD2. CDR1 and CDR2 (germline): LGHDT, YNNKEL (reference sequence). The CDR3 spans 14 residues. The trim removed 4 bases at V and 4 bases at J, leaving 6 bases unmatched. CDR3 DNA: TGTGCCAGCAGCCCGGGACTAGGGGTTTACGAGCAGTACTTC. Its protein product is CASSPGLGVYEQYF.

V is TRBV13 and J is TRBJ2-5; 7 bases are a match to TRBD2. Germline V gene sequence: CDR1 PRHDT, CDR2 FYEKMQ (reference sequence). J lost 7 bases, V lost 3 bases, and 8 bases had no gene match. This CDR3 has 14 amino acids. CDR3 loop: CASSLALATGTQYF. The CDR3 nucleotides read TGTGCCAGCAGCTTGGCACTAGCGACCGGGACCCAGTACTTC.

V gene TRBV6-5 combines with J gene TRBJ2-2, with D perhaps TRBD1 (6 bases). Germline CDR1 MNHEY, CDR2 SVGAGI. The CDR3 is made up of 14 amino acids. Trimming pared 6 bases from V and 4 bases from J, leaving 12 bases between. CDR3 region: CASSTDRLTGELFF. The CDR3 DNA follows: TGTGCCAGCAGCACGGACAGACTCACCGGGGAGCTGTTTTTT.

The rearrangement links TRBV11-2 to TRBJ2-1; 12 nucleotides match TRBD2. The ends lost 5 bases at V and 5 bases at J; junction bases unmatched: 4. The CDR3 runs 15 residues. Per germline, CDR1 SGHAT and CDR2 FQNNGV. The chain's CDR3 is CASSLAGGQDNEQFF. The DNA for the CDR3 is TGTGCCAGCAGCCTAGCGGGAGGGCAGGACAATGAGCAGTTCTTC.

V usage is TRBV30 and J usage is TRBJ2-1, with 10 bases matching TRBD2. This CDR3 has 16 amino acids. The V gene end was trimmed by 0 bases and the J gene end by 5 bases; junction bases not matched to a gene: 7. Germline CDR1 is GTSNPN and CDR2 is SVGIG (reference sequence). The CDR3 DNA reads TGTGCCTGGAGTGTAGGTCATACTAGCGGGAACAATGAGCAGTTCTTC. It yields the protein CAWSVGHTSGNNEQFF.

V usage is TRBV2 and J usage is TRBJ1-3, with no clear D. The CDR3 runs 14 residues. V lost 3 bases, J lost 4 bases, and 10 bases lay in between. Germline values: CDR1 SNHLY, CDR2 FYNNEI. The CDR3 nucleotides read TGTGCCAGCAGTGATGCCGGGATCGGAAACACCATATATTTT. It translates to CASSDAGIGNTIYF.

The DNA of the CDR3 is TGTGCCAGCAGAACCACAGGGTCCTATGGCTACACCTTC. The encoded protein is CASRTTGSYGYTF. The V call is TRBV6-5, the J call TRBJ1-2; weak D call: TRBD1 (6 bases). V dropped 6 bases and J dropped 4 bases, with 12 bases sitting between them. In germline, CDR1 is MNHEY, CDR2 SVGAGI. There are 13 residues in the CDR3.

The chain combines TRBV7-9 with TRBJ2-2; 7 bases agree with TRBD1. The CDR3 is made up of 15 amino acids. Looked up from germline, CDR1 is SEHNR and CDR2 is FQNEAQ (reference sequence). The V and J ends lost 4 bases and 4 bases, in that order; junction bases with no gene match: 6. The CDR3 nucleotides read TGTGCCAGCAGCTATGACAGGGTGTTCACCGGGGAGCTGTTTTTT. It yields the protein CASSYDRVFTGELFF.

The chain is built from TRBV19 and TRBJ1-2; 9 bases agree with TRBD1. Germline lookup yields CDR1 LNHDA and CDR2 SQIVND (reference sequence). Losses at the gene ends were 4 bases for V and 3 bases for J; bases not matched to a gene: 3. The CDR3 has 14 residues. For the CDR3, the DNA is TGTGCCAGTAGTACACAGGGGGCTTACTATGGCTACACCTTC. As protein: CASSTQGAYYGYTF.